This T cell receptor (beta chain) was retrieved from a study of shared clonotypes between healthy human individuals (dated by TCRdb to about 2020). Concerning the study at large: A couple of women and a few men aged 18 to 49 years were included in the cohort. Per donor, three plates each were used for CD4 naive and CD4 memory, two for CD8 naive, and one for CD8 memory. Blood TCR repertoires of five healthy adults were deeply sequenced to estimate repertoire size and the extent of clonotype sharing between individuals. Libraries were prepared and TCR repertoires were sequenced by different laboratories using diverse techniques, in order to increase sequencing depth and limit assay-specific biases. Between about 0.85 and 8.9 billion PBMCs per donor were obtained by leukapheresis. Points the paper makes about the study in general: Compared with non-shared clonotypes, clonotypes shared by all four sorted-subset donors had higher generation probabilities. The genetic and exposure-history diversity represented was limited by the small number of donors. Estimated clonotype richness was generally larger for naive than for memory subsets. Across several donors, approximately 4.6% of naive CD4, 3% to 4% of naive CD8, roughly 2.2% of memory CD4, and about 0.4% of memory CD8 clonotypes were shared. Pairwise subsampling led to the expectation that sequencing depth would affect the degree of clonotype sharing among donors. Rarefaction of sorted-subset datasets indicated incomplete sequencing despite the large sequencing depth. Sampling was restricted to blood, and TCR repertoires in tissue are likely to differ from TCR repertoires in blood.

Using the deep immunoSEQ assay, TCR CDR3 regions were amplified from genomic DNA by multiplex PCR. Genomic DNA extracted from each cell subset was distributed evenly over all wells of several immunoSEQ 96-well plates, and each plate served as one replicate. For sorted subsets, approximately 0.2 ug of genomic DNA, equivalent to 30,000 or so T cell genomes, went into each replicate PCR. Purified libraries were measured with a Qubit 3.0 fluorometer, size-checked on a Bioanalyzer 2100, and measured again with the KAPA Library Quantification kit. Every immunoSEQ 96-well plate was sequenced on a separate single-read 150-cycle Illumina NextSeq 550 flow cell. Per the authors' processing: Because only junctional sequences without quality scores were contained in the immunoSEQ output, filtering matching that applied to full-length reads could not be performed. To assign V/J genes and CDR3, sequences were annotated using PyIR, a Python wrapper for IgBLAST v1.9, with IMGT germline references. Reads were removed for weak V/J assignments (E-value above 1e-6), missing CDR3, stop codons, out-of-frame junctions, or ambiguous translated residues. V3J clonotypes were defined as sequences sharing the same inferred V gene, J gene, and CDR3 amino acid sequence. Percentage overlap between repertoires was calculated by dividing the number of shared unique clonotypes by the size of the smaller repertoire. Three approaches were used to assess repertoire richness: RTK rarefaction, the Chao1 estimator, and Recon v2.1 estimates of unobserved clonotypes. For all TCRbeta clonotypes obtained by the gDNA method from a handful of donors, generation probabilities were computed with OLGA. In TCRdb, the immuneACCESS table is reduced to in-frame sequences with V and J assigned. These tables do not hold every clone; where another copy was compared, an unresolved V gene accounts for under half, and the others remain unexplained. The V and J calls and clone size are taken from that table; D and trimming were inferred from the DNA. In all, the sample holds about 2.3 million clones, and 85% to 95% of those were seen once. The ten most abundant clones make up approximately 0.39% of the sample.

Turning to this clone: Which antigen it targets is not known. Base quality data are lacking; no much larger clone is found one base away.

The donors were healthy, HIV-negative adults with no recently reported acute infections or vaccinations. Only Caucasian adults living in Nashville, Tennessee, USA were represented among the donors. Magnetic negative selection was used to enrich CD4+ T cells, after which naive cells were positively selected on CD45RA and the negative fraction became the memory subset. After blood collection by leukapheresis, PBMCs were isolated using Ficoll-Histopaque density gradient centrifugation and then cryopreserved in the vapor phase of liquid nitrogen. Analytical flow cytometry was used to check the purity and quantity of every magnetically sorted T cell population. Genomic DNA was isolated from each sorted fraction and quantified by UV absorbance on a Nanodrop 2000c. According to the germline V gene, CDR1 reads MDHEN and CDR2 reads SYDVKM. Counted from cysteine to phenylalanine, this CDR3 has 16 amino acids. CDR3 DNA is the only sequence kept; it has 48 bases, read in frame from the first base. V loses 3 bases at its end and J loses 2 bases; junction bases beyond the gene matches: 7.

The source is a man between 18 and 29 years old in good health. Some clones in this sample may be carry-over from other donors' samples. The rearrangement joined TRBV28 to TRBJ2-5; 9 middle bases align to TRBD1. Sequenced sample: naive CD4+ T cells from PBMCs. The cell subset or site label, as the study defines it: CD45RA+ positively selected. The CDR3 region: CASSFLGTGRQETQYF. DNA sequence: TGTGCCAGCAGTTTTTTGGGGACAGGGCGGCAAGAGACCCAGTACTTC.